Listed below are T cell receptor beta chains from one sample, sequenced in a study of blood T cell repertoires in COVID-19. Using immunoSEQ multiplex PCR, the repertoire was profiled, and TCRdb retains in-frame clones only, with some absent. The sample holds under 250,000 clones, more than 70% seen once. The sequenced material came from peripheral blood. All receptors come from a woman aged 80 or over with COVID-19, enrolled during active disease. The CDR3 runs from the conserved cysteine through the conserved F or W.

J gene: TRBJ1-5
V gene: TRBV4-3
CDR3 protein: CASSQDLSGVNSNQPQHF

J gene: TRBJ2-2
V gene: TRBV28
CDR3 protein: CASSEYRVSGELFF

J gene: TRBJ1-1
V gene: TRBV3-1/TRBV3-2
CDR3 protein: CASSQGGVGQVNTEAFF

J gene: TRBJ1-3
V gene: TRBV18
CDR3 protein: CASSLRTPEIYF

J gene: TRBJ1-6
V gene: TRBV19
CDR3 protein: CASSSDSKLPLHF

J gene: TRBJ2-1
V gene: TRBV18
CDR3 protein: CASSPPNLGTSTSNEQFF

J gene: TRBJ1-1
V gene: TRBV19
CDR3 protein: CASTPGGDIAEAFF

J gene: TRBJ1-5
V gene: TRBV7-2
CDR3 protein: CASSLQGVYSNQPQHF

J gene: TRBJ2-1
V gene: TRBV5-1
CDR3 protein: CASSFLGPNEQFF

J gene: TRBJ2-5
V gene: TRBV5-6
CDR3 protein: CASSLPTSGGQETQYF

J gene: TRBJ1-2
V gene: TRBV28
CDR3 protein: CATLAGKYGYTF

J gene: TRBJ1-1
V gene: TRBV30
CDR3 protein: CAWSVLQNTEAFF

J gene: TRBJ1-1
V gene: TRBV5-5
CDR3 protein: CASSPWETGGSNTEAFF

J gene: TRBJ2-2
V gene: TRBV4-3
CDR3 protein: CASTPTGGANTGELFF

J gene: TRBJ1-1
V gene: TRBV2
CDR3 protein: CASSGQGLWNTEAFF

J gene: TRBJ2-2
V gene: TRBV29-1
CDR3 protein: CSVEDRAGQGLAGGPAGELFF

J gene: TRBJ2-3
V gene: TRBV4-1
CDR3 protein: CASSQLAGLRTDTQYF

J gene: TRBJ2-6
V gene: TRBV7-2
CDR3 protein: CASSSGQGKAGANVLTF

J gene: TRBJ1-4
V gene: TRBV6-1
CDR3 protein: CASSESGRDRKLFF

J gene: TRBJ2-1
V gene: TRBV7-6
CDR3 protein: CASSLSGGLPRNEQFF

J gene: TRBJ2-7
V gene: TRBV7-3
CDR3 protein: CASSLTGGLDEQYF

J gene: TRBJ1-6
V gene: TRBV6-5
CDR3 protein: CASQPGQGTSPLHF

J gene: TRBJ2-1
V gene: TRBV6-5
CDR3 protein: CASSKSGGAVGQFF

J gene: TRBJ2-7
V gene: TRBV11-2
CDR3 protein: CASSLASGPSYEQYF

J gene: TRBJ2-5
V gene: TRBV3-1/TRBV3-2
CDR3 protein: CASSSSRTSGGGETQYF